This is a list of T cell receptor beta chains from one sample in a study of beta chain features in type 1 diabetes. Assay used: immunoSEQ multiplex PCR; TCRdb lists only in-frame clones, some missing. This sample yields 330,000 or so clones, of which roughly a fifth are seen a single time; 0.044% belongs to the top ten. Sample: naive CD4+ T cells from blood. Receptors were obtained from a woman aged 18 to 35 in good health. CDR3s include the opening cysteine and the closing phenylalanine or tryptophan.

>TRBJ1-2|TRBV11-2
CASSLASGPYGYTF
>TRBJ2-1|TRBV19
CASSLLRGPNEQFF
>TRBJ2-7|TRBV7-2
CASSFGNSPYEQYF
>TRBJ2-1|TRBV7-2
CASTLDRGTYNEQFF
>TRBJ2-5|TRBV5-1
CASRIRGLAGLQETQYF
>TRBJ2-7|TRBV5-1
CASSLADEQYF
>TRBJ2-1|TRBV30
CAWSRGGGNNEQFF
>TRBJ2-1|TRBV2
CASSEGLAFYNEQFF
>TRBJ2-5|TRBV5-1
CASSPEETQYF
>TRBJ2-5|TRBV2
CASRGGRQETQYF
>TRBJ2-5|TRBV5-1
CASSSDREETQYF
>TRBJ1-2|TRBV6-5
CAIMDREYGYTF
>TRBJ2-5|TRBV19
CASASRVAVDYQETQYF
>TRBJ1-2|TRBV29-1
CSVATGQNYGYTF
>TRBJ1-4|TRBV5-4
CASSLANTGGYEKLFF
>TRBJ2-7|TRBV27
CASSPLAGYSYEQYF
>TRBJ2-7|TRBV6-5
CASSYRRDRESYEQYF
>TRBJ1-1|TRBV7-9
CASSFELTGTGFTEAFF
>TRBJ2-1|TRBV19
CASTPLGGQSYNEQFF
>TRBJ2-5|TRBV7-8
CASSPPKETQYF
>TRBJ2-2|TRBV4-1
CASSQDGVVPGELFF
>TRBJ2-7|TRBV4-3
CASSQGGGEQYF
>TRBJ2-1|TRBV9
CASSVELRDEQFF
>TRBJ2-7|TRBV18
CASRTPFSEQYF
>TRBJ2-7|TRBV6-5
CASSYAPGGAYEQYF
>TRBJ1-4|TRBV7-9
CASSTQVPGEKLFF
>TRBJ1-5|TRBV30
CAWGQGKGQPQHF
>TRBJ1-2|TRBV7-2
CASSVPGSYGYTF
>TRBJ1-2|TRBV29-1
CSVASVNYGYTF
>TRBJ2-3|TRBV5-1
CASSLTRDTQYF
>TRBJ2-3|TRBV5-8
CASSSSHASGGPDTQYF
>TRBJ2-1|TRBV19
CASSISGTSVRGSYNEQFF
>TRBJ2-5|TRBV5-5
CASSPLWEGRGETQYF
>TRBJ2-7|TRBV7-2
CASSLSGGSYEQYF
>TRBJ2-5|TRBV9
CASTFGSRGEETQYF
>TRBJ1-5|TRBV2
CASSSQGDQPQHF
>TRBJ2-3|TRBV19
CARGKGHTDTQYF
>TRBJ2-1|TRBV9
CASSDGTSVYNEQFF
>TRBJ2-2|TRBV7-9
CASSLGTGDPGTGELFF
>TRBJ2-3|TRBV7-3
CASSLTAAPSTDTQYF
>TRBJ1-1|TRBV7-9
CASSSGQGVGYTEAFF
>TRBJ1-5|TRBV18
CASSPLNDRVGVPQHF
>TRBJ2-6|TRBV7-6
CASSFDRSGANVLTF
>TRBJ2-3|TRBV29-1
CSVGIQGEDTQYF
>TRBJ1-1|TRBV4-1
CASSRLGGLNTEAFF
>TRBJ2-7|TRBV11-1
CASSPTSGSSYEQYF
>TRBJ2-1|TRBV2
CASSVGGRAGEQFF
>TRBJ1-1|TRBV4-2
CASSLSGGTGDTEAFF
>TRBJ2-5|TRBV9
CASSPRLAGGQETQYF
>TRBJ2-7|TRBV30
CAWSAGQGASKAEQYF
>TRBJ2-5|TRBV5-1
CASSLVLAEETQYF
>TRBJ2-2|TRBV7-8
CASSGHRVNTGELFF
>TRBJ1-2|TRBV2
CASSEQLDGRAGYTF
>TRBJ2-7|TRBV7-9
CASSSRGIWTVSSYEQYF
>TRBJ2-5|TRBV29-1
CSVGDRGLETQYF
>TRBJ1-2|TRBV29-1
CSVGASDGYTF
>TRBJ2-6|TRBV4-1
CASSKGTAFSGANVLTF
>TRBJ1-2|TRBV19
CASSLPGGANYGYTF
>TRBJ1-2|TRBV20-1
CSATGDYGYTF